The 26 T cell receptor beta chains given below trace back to one sample, sequenced in a study of regulatory T cells in long-lasting Graves disease. Building the TCR beta libraries relied on iRepertoire HTBI primers, and CDR3 regions underwent Arm-PCR. TCRdb re-called the multiplex PCR reads with MiXCR, one entry per CDR3 protein. The sample carries roughly 610,000 distinct CDR3 sequences, under 20% recorded once. The time point denotes: newly diagnosed GD, antithyroid drugs for less than 3 months. With RNA extracted from PBMCs as input, the TCR library was made. This same sample was also taken into another study, of T cells in Graves' hyperthyroidism and ophthalmopathy.

The sample in question was peripheral blood mononuclear cells (PBMCs), obtained at new diagnosis, from a patient treated with antithyroid drugs. These receptors all stem from a woman in her twenties or thirties with Graves disease.

This clonotype was observed a few times. The rearrangement links TRBV5-5 to TRBJ1-5; 7 bases line up with TRBD1. CDR3 length: 14 amino acids. The ends lost 0 bases at V and 6 bases at J; junction bases unmatched: 3. Germline assignment: CDR1 SGHKS and CDR2 YYEKEE (reference sequence). CDR3 sequence reads: CASSLATGSQPQHF. As DNA, the CDR3 is TGTGCCAGCAGCTTGGCGACAGGGAGTCAGCCCCAGCATTTT.

This clonotype was picked up a small number of times. As DNA, the CDR3 is TGTGCCAGCAGTGTGACACCGATAAACTATGGCTACACCTTC. Encoded protein: CASSVTPINYGYTF. The chain carries TRBV28 and TRBJ1-2; D remains unclear. The CDR3 length is 14 residues. Germline-derived CDR1 and CDR2 are MDHEN and SYDVKM. The V and J ends lost 5 bases and 2 bases respectively, with 12 bases between them.

This clonotype has ten or more counts. This chain links TRBV7-2 with TRBJ2-3; D perhaps matches TRBD1 (6 bases). Germline V CDR1 and CDR2: SGHTA, FQGNSA. Trimming shortened V by 1 base and J by 7 bases, and 9 bases separated the two germline ends. The CDR3 consists of 13 residues. This CDR3 reads CASSLDWGHTQYF. CDR3 sequence (DNA): TGTGCCAGCAGCTTAGATTGGGGGCATACGCAGTATTTT. Variable domain in full (rest from reference TRBV7-2 and TRBJ2-3): GAGVSQSPSNKVTEKGKDVELRCDPISGHTALYWYRQSLGQGLEFLIYFQGNSAPDKSGLPSDRFSAERTGGSVSTLTIQRTQQEDSAVYLCASSLDWGHTQYFGPGTRLTVL.

About this clonotype itself: With only one base between it and a far larger clone, this is likely a read error. The conserved closing phenylalanine or tryptophan is absent in this CDR3, likely reflecting a read error. The CDR3: CASSRATGGYEQYS. CDR3 DNA sequence: TGTGCCAGCAGCAGAGCTACAGGGGGCTACGAGCAGTACTCC. The gene calls are TRBV11-1 and TRBJ2-7; TRBD1 matches at 8 bases. V trimming: 5 bases; J trimming: 3 bases; junction bases outside the gene matches: 6. CDR1 SGHAT and CDR2 FQDESV come from the germline V gene (reference sequence). The CDR3 sequence is 14 residues long.

The rearrangement joins TRBV18 to TRBJ2-5; D is unclear. CDR1 is KGHSH and CDR2 is LQKENI in the germline V gene. Deletions cut 6 bases from V and 0 bases from J, with 14 bases between. The CDR3 totals 15 residues. The CDR3 DNA reads as TGTGCCAGCTCCGCGACCGGCAGCAACCAAGAGACCCAGTACTTC. Protein sequence: CASSATGSNQETQYF.

This clonotype was observed many times. V and J are TRBV6-1 and TRBJ1-1; D is unclear. The CDR3 has 15 residues. Trimming took off 4 bases at V and 0 bases at J, with 12 bases between the two ends. Looked up from germline, CDR1 is MNHNS and CDR2 is SASEGT. The CDR3 nucleotides are TGTGCCAGCAGTGGTTCGGTGAAGATGAACACTGAAGCTTTCTTT. Translating gives CASSGSVKMNTEAFF.

The sample holds many counts of this clonotype. This CDR3 reads CASTAGVSREQYF. The DNA of the CDR3 is TGTGCCAGCACAGCGGGAGTCTCTCGAGAGCAGTACTTC. The chain links TRBV6-2 or TRBV6-3 to TRBJ2-7, with 8 bases identical to TRBD2. V shed 7 bases and J 7 bases; nucleotides not matched to a gene: 9. The CDR3 contains 13 residues. Per the germline V gene, CDR1 is MNHEY and CDR2 is SVGEGT.

This clonotype was detected many times. The chain employs TRBV29-1 and TRBJ2-7; tentatively, D is TRBD2 (6 bases). Deletions cut 4 bases from V and 6 bases from J, with 19 bases between. The V gene's germline CDR1 is SQVTM and CDR2 ANQGSEA. The CDR3 loop spans 14 amino acids. The CDR3 region is CSVVVSAGRSEQYF. CDR3 nucleotides: TGCAGCGTTGTGGTGTCCGCAGGGAGGTCCGAGCAGTACTTC.

This clonotype was found many times. The J gene is TRBJ1-5, the V gene TRBV24-1; no reliable D call. Deletions cut 4 bases from V and 7 bases from J, with 10 bases between. The germline CDR1 and CDR2 sequences are KGHDR and SFDVKD. This CDR3 contains 13 residues. DNA for the CDR3: TGTGCCACCAGTGACCGTCAGTGGCAGCCCCAGCATTTT. As protein: CATSDRQWQPQHF.

This clonotype was observed at least ten times. The CDR3 coding sequence is TGTGCCAGCAGTGTGGGAACACTAAACACTGAAGCTTTCTTT. Residues: CASSVGTLNTEAFF. The V and J genes are TRBV2 and TRBJ1-1; D ambiguous. The germline V gene has CDR1 SNHLY and CDR2 FYNNEI. The CDR3 has 14 amino acids. Trimming stripped 4 bases from V and 2 bases from J, with 11 bases between.

This clonotype occurred many times. J is TRBJ2-5 and V is TRBV12-3 or TRBV12-4, with D perhaps matching TRBD1 or TRBD2 (6 bases each). The germline V and J ends were trimmed by 6 bases and 6 bases, with 20 bases remaining between them. CDR3 size: 15 residues. The DNA for the CDR3 is TGTGCCAGCAGCCTTAGCGGAGGGGGTTTGCAGACCCAGTACTTC. As protein: CASSLSGGGLQTQYF.

There are a few counts of this clonotype. This rearrangement joins TRBV12-3 or TRBV12-4 to TRBJ1-5; tentatively, D is TRBD1 (6 bases). The length of the CDR3 is 14 residues. V was pared by 6 bases and J by 4 bases, with 13 bases between. As DNA, the CDR3 is TGTGCCAGCAGCCAAGACAGGCAAAATCAGCCCCAGCATTTT. Translated: CASSQDRQNQPQHF.

This clonotype has at least ten counts. The chain couples TRBV28 to TRBJ1-1, with TRBD1 matching 10 bases. The germline V gene encodes CDR1 MDHEN and CDR2 SYDVKM. Trimming took 6 bases from V and 2 from J; bases not matched to a gene: 9. The CDR3 length is 16 residues. CDR3 DNA sequence: TGTGCCAGCAGGTCTCCCGGGACAGGGGCAAACACTGAAGCTTTCTTT. Translated: CASRSPGTGANTEAFF. The full variable domain, with the rest looked up from reference TRBV28 and TRBJ1-1, is DVKVTQSSRYLVKRTGEKVFLECVQDMDHENMFWYRQDPGLGLRLIYFSYDVKMKEKGDIPEGYSVSREKKERFSLILESASTNQTSMYLCASRSPGTGANTEAFFGQGTRLTVV.

This clonotype was found a few times. The chain uses TRBV4-1 and TRBJ1-1; D remains unclear. Germline loops: CDR1 MGHRA, CDR2 YSYEKL. V shed 1 base and J shed 11 bases, with 11 bases lying between them. The CDR3 contains 12 residues. The CDR3 coding sequence is TGCGCCAGCAGCCAAGCCGAGGATTTGGCTTTCTTT. Residues: CASSQAEDLAFF.

The genes are TRBV18 and TRBJ2-1; D is uncertain. CDR3 size: 12 residues. The germline V gene encodes CDR1 KGHSH and CDR2 LQKENI. V was pared by 6 bases and J by 6 bases, with 9 bases between. The CDR3 protein is CASSGSPNEQFF. In DNA form, the CDR3 reads TGTGCCAGCTCCGGAAGCCCCAATGAGCAGTTCTTC.

The chain carries TRBV6-2 or TRBV6-3 and TRBJ2-2, with unresolved D. The CDR3 runs 13 residues. Trimming stripped 8 bases from V and 0 bases from J, with 7 bases between. Looked up from germline, CDR1 is MNHEY and CDR2 is SVGEGT. The CDR3 DNA is TGTGCCAGCGAGGCCGCGAACACCGGGGAGCTGTTTTTT. Translation gives CASEAANTGELFF.

In this sample, this clonotype turned up a few times. V gene TRBV24-1 combines with J gene TRBJ1-2, with a tentative D call TRBD1 (5 bases). The germline V and J ends were trimmed by 4 bases and 5 bases, with 16 bases remaining between them. CDR1 and CDR2 from the germline V gene are KGHDR and SFDVKD. This CDR3 has 15 residues. The CDR3 region has the DNA TGTGCCACCAGTGACACCGGGGAGGGACGGTATGGCTACACCTTC. Protein: CATSDTGEGRYGYTF.

This clonotype was seen many times. The chain has TRBV12-3 or TRBV12-4 and TRBJ2-7; D unresolved. There are 13 residues in the CDR3. Trimming took 7 bases from V and 6 from J, leaving 16 bases between them. Here the CDR3 reads CASNPDAVGEQYF. In nucleotides, the CDR3 is TGTGCCAGCAACCCTGACGCTGTAGGCGAGCAGTACTTC.

This clonotype showed up many times. The gene calls are TRBV2 and TRBJ1-4; TRBD1 is a possible D gene (6 bases). This CDR3 comprises 13 residues. V was pared by 4 bases and J by 6 bases, with 9 bases between. Germline CDR1 SNHLY, CDR2 FYNNEI. The CDR3 spells CASSVQGDEKLFF. CDR3 coding DNA: TGTGCCAGCAGTGTACAGGGAGATGAAAAACTGTTTTTT.

This clonotype appeared many times. This sequence joins TRBV24-1 and TRBJ1-2; maybe TRBD1 (6 bases). The length of the CDR3 is 13 residues. The V gene's germline CDR1 is KGHDR and CDR2 SFDVKD. V lost 7 bases and J lost 4, with 12 bases in between. The CDR3 nucleotides read TGTGCCACCAGCGAGGGACACTTCTATGGCTACACCTTC. Its translation is CATSEGHFYGYTF.

This clonotype was recorded many times. The chain recombines TRBV11-1 with TRBJ2-7; TRBD1 agrees at 9 bases. From germline, CDR1 is SGHAT and CDR2 FQDESV (reference sequence). The CDR3 is 14 amino acids. J was trimmed by 6 bases and V by 1 base; bases with no gene match: 4. The CDR3 spells CASSLDGTGREQYF. The CDR3 coding sequence is TGTGCCAGCAGCTTAGATGGGACAGGGCGCGAGCAGTACTTC. Looking up the rest from reference TRBV11-1 and TRBJ2-7 gives the full variable domain: EAEVAQSPRYKITEKSQAVAFWCDPISGHATLYWYRQILGQGPELLVQFQDESVVDDSQLPKDRFSAERLKGVDSTLKIQPAELGDSAMYLCASSLDGTGREQYFGPGTRLTVT.

Turning to this clonotype: This could be a read error, since a much larger clone is one nucleotide away. The CDR3 DNA follows: TGTGCCAGCAGTTCGGGAACGGGGGCCGGGGAGCTGTTTTTT. Amino acids: CASSSGTGAGELFF. The chain recombines TRBV6-2 or TRBV6-3 with TRBJ2-2; possibly TRBD2 for D (6 bases). CDR1 MNHEY and CDR2 SVGEGT come from the germline V gene. Between the trimmed V and J ends, which lost 4 bases and 6 bases, there was a span of 12 bases. The CDR3 has 14 amino acids.

This clonotype was detected many times. The V call is TRBV2, the J call TRBJ2-1, with D maybe TRBD2 (6 bases). Trimming took 7 bases from V and 4 from J, leaving 14 bases between them. Germline V lookup: CDR1 SNHLY, CDR2 FYNNEI. This CDR3 is 14 amino acids long. In DNA form, the CDR3 reads TGTGCCAGCAATCGGGAGATAGGATACAATGAGCAGTTCTTC. It yields the protein CASNREIGYNEQFF.

A remark on this clonotype: A read error may produce the germline difference seen at one junction end. The chain links TRBV20-1 to TRBJ2-1, with D perhaps matching TRBD2 (6 bases). CDR1 is DFQATT and CDR2 is SNEGSKA in the germline V gene (reference sequence). This CDR3 spans 15 amino acids. CDR3 sequence reads: CSATSIAEAYNEQFF. The CDR3 region has the DNA TGTAGTGCTACCTCAATAGCGGAGGCCTACAATGAGCAGTTCTTC.

For this clonotype: Relative to the germline gene, one junction end is altered; a read error may explain this. The chain recombines TRBV7-9 with TRBJ2-7; D possibly matches TRBD1 or TRBD2 (5 bases each). The CDR3 totals 13 residues. The germline V gene has CDR1 SEHNR and CDR2 FQNEAQ (reference sequence). CDR3 protein: CASSLSLGTAGNF. In nucleotides, the CDR3 is TGTGCCAGCAGCTTATCCCTCGGGACCGCCGGGAACTTC.

In this sample, this clonotype turned up a few times. The chain is built from TRBV24-1 and TRBJ2-1; 10 bases are shared with TRBD2. This CDR3 is built from 17 residues. V lost 1 base and J lost 4; bases outside the gene matches: 6. Germline V CDR1 and CDR2: KGHDR, SFDVKD. The CDR3, as DNA: TGTGCCACCAGTGATTTTAGAGGGACTAGCGTTTACAATGAGCAGTTCTTC. Its translation: CATSDFRGTSVYNEQFF.